These 19 T cell receptor beta chains were sequenced from one sample in a study of identical twins. TCRdb redid the calling of the 5' RACE reads with MiXCR, one entry per CDR3 protein. The sample contains under 900,000 distinct CDR3 sequences, approximately 18% of which appear only once. These data also featured in a second study, about T cells expressing NK-cell markers.

The sample consisted of PBMCs. These receptor sequences come from a woman aged 18-29 years in good health.

This clonotype has a handful of counts. The chain combines TRBV9 with TRBJ2-1; tentative D call: TRBD1 (6 bases). The CDR3 sequence is 15 residues long. V was clipped by 0 bases and J by 2 bases, with 9 bases between them. Germline V gene lookup returns CDR1 SGDLS and CDR2 YYNGEE. The CDR3 spells CASSVAGQPYNEQFF. The CDR3 coding sequence is TGTGCCAGCAGCGTAGCGGGACAACCCTACAATGAGCAGTTCTTC.

This sequence joins TRBV6-7 and TRBJ2-7, with TRBD2 matching 11 bases. TRBV6-7 is recorded as an ORF, its role being uncertain. The CDR3 has 16 amino acids. Germline trimming cut 0 bases from V and 4 bases from J; bases unmatched to any gene: 5. The CDR3 spells CASSYSSGGALYEQYF. In DNA, the CDR3 is TGTGCCAGCAGTTACTCTAGCGGGGGGGCCTTATACGAGCAGTACTTC.

The chain joins TRBV27 to TRBJ2-1; no definite D call. Trimming pared 4 bases from V and 7 bases from J, leaving 8 bases between. Looked up from germline, CDR1 is MNHEY and CDR2 is SMNVEV (reference sequence). The CDR3 contains 12 residues. CDR3 sequence (DNA): TGTGCCAGCAGTTCCTCGTGGAATGAGCAGTTCTTC. Translated, it gives CASSSSWNEQFF.

This clonotype was seen more than once but under ten times. The CDR3 nucleotides read TGTGCCAGCAGCTGGGACGAAGGCCAGCCCCAGCATTTT. Its translation: CASSWDEGQPQHF. The rearrangement joins TRBV2 to TRBJ1-5; D perhaps matches TRBD1 (5 bases). V was cut by 6 bases and J by 7 bases, with 13 bases left in between. This CDR3 contains 13 residues. CDR1 and CDR2 (germline): SNHLY, FYNNEI.

The chain carries TRBV5-1 and TRBJ1-1; 8 bases map to TRBD1. The CDR3 is 14 residues long. Germline CDR1 reads SGHRS; CDR2 reads YFSETQ. The V segment lost 4 bases and the J segment 12 bases; nucleotides outside the gene matches: 14. DNA of the CDR3: TGCGCCAGCAGCACCCCGGACAGGGCGAAAGAGACTTTCTTT. Amino acids: CASSTPDRAKETFF.

J is TRBJ2-7 and V is TRBV12-3 or TRBV12-4, with a weak D call TRBD2 (5 bases). With 1 base removed from V and 0 bases from J, the gap between germline ends came to 7 bases. This CDR3 spans 14 amino acids. The CDR3 DNA sequence: TGTGCCAGCAGTTTAGAAGCGGTCTCCTACGAGCAGTACTTC. It specifies CASSLEAVSYEQYF.

CDR3 sequence: CASSQRLAGVGEQFF. CDR3 sequence (DNA): TGTGCCAGCAGTCAGCGACTAGCGGGAGTGGGTGAGCAGTTCTTC. This chain uses TRBV12-3 or TRBV12-4 with TRBJ2-1; 12 bases are shared with TRBD2. The CDR3 spans 15 residues. The J segment lost 9 bases and the V segment lost 5 bases, leaving 8 bases of the junction unmatched.

The CDR3 DNA is TGTGCCACCAGCAGAGGGAAGGTGGGACTAGCCAAAAACATTCAGTACTTC. This gives the protein CATSRGKVGLAKNIQYF. The chain couples TRBV15 to TRBJ2-4; D might be TRBD2 (6 bases). Trimming removed 1 base at V and 0 bases at J, with 13 bases between. The CDR3 contains 17 residues. Per the germline V gene, CDR1 is LNHNV and CDR2 is YYDKDF (reference sequence).

The chain links TRBV11-2 to TRBJ2-1; TRBD2 matches at 10 bases. CDR1 is SGHAT and CDR2 is FQNNGV in the germline V gene. The CDR3 is 16 residues long. V lost 4 bases to trimming and J lost 7 bases; unmatched junction nucleotides: 10. CDR3: CASSSRAGLAENEQFF. DNA of the CDR3: TGTGCCAGCAGCTCTAGGGCTGGACTAGCGGAAAATGAGCAGTTCTTC.

This chain joins TRBV27 and TRBJ2-6; D uncertain. This CDR3 has 18 amino acids. Looked up from germline, CDR1 is MNHEY and CDR2 is SMNVEV (reference sequence). V lost 1 base to trimming and J lost 0 bases, with 13 bases between them. The CDR3 reads CASSLYLAPSSGANVLTF. The CDR3 nucleotides are TGTGCCAGCAGTTTATATCTGGCTCCCTCCTCTGGGGCCAACGTCCTGACTTTC.

This chain links TRBV3-1 with TRBJ1-2, with a possible D match to TRBD1 (5 bases). CDR3 length: 15 amino acids. Germline-derived CDR1 and CDR2 are LGHDT and YNNKEL (reference sequence). Trimming took 7 bases from V and 8 from J, leaving 23 bases between them. CDR3 residues: CASTLGVTGRVGYTF. CDR3 bases: TGTGCCAGCACCCTGGGAGTAACGGGACGTGTGGGCTACACCTTC.

This clonotype was detected only a few times. The chain employs TRBV7-9 and TRBJ1-2; no clear D gene. Germline CDR1 and CDR2: SEHNR and FQNEAQ (reference sequence). The ends were cut back, 0 bases at V and 8 bases at J, with 7 bases in the middle. This CDR3 comprises 12 residues. The CDR3 reads CASSLALNGYTF. Here the CDR3 DNA reads TGTGCCAGCAGCTTAGCGCTAAACGGCTACACCTTC.

This clonotype has just one count. The chain combines TRBV18 with TRBJ2-1; D may be TRBD2 (5 bases). V lost 4 bases to trimming and J lost 6 bases, with 16 bases between them. This CDR3 has 15 amino acids. Germline CDR1 is KGHSH and CDR2 is LQKENI. CDR3 sequence reads: CASSHQAALGNEQFF. As DNA, the CDR3 is TGTGCCAGCTCACACCAAGCGGCATTGGGCAATGAGCAGTTCTTC.

The V gene is TRBV9, the J gene TRBJ2-3, with TRBD2 matching 9 bases. The length of the CDR3 is 16 residues. Trimming took 4 bases from V and 0 from J; bases not matched to a gene: 6. In germline, CDR1 is SGDLS, CDR2 YYNGEE. CDR3 nucleotide sequence: TGTGCCAGCAGCTTACGACTAGCGGTTAGCACAGATACGCAGTATTTT. Translation gives CASSLRLAVSTDTQYF. Full variable domain (outside the CDR3, taken from reference TRBV9 and TRBJ2-3): DSGVTQTPKHLITATGQRVTLRCSPRSGDLSVYWYQQSLDQGLQFLIQYYNGEERAKGNILERFSAQQFPDLHSELNLSSLELGDSALYFCASSLRLAVSTDTQYFGPGTRLTVL.

This clonotype was seen a handful of times. The genes are TRBV7-6 and TRBJ2-2; possible D gene TRBD2, 5 bases. The V gene's germline CDR1 is SGHVS and CDR2 FNYEAQ. Trimming left V 5 bases short and J 3 bases short, with 16 bases between. The CDR3 is made up of 16 amino acids. For the CDR3, the DNA is TGTGCCAGCAGCCGAACTAGAACAGAGGACACCGGGGAGCTGTTTTTT. It is translated as CASSRTRTEDTGELFF.

In this sample, this clonotype turned up many times. This chain joins TRBV10-3 and TRBJ1-5, with no clear D. The germline CDR1 and CDR2 sequences are ENHRY and SYGVKD. V was trimmed by 8 bases and J by 2 bases, leaving 10 bases between them. The CDR3 sequence is 13 residues long. This CDR3 reads CAIGRARNQPQHF. The CDR3 region has the DNA TGTGCCATCGGAAGGGCTCGCAATCAGCCCCAGCATTTT.

This sequence joins TRBV20-1 and TRBJ2-5; tentative D call: TRBD1 (7 bases). V lost 6 bases and J lost 0, with 14 bases in between. The CDR3 sequence is 14 residues long. Germline V CDR1 and CDR2: DFQATT, SNEGSKA (reference sequence). CDR3 DNA sequence: TGCAGTGCCACAGGGGAGGTCCACCAAGAGACCCAGTACTTC. Translation: CSATGEVHQETQYF.

CDR3 bases: TGTGCCATCAGTGAGTCGAGCAGGAACACTGAAGCTTTCTTT. It specifies CAISESSRNTEAFF. The chain is built from TRBV10-3 and TRBJ1-1, with no clear D. V lost 0 bases and J 1 base, leaving 6 bases between the germline ends. From germline, CDR1 is ENHRY and CDR2 SYGVKD. The CDR3 consists of 14 residues.

The chain has TRBV7-9 and TRBJ1-1; TRBD1 is a possible D gene (5 bases). V was trimmed by 6 bases and J by 0 bases, leaving 11 bases between them. The CDR3 length is 14 residues. CDR1 is SEHNR and CDR2 is FQNEAQ in the germline V gene (reference sequence). The DNA for the CDR3 is TGTGCCAGCAGATCCGGGGGGATGAACACTGAAGCTTTCTTT. Translating gives CASRSGGMNTEAFF.